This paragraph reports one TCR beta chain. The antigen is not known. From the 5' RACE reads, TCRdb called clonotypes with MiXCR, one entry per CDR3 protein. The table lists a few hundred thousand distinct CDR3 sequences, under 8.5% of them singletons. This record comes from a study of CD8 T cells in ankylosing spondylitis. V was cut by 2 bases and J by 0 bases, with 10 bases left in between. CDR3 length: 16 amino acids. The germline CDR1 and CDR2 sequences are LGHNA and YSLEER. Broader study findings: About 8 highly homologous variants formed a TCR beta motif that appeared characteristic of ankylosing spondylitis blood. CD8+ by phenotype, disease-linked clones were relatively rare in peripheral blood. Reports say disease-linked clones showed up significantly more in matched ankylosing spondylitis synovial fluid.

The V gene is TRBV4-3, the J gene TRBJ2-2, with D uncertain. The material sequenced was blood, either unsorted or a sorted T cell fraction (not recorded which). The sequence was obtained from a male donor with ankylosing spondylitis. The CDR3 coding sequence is TGCGCCAGCAGCCAAAGTCCCAGTCCGAACACCGGGGAGCTGTTTTTT. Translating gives CASSQSPSPNTGELFF.